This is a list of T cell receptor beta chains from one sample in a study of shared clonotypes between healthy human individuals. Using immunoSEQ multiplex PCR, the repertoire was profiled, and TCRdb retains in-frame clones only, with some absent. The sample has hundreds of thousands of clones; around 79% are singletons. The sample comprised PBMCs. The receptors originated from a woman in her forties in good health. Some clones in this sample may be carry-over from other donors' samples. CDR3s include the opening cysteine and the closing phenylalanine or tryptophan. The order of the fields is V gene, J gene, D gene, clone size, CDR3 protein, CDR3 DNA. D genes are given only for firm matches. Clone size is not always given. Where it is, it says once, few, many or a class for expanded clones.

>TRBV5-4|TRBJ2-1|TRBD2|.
CASSAPTSGRDNEQFF
TGTGCCAGCAGCGCCCCCACTAGCGGGAGGGACAATGAGCAGTTCTTC
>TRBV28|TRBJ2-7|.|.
CASSLGIYYEQYF
TGTGCCAGCAGTTTGGGCATCTACTACGAGCAGTACTTC
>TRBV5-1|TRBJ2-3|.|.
CASRVADTQYF
TGCGCCAGCAGGGTGGCAGATACGCAGTATTTT
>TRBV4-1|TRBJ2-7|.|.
CASSRTSGPASYEQYF
TGCGCCAGCAGCCGCACCTCGGGACCCGCCTCCTACGAGCAGTACTTC
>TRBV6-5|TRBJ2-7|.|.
CASSYAGDSSYEQYF
TGTGCCAGCAGTTACGCCGGAGACAGCTCCTACGAGCAGTACTTC
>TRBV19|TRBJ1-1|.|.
CASSVRRDTEAFF
TGTGCCAGTAGTGTTCGACGGGACACTGAAGCTTTCTTT
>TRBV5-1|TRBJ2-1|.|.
CASSVQGGGTDEQFF
TGCGCCAGCAGCGTACAGGGTGGCGGGACCGATGAGCAGTTCTTC
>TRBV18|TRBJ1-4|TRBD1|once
CASSPRQGTDEKLFF
TGTGCCAGCTCACCACGACAGGGGACGGATGAAAAACTGTTTTTT
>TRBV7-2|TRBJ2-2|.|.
CASSPLGYVGGELFF
TGTGCCAGCAGCCCCCTCGGCTATGTGGGCGGGGAGCTGTTTTTT
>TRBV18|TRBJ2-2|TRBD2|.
CASSPPAGGGTGELFF
TGTGCCAGCTCACCTCCAGCGGGAGGCGGCACCGGGGAGCTGTTTTTT
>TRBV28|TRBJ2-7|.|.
CASSFLWQGTTYEQYF
TGTGCCAGCAGTTTTTTGTGGCAGGGAACCACCTACGAGCAGTACTTC
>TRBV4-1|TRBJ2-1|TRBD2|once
CASSLSSGSHNEQFF
TGCGCCAGCAGCCTTTCTAGCGGGAGCCACAATGAGCAGTTCTTC
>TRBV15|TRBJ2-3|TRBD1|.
CATSRGQGDTDTQYF
TGTGCCACCAGCAGGGGACAGGGGGATACAGATACGCAGTATTTT
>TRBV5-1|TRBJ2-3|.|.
CASSFSGRLSTDTQYF
TGCGCCAGCAGCTTTTCCGGGCGGCTCAGCACAGATACGCAGTATTTT
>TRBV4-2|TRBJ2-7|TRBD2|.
CASSQESSGGPYEQYF
TGTGCCAGCAGCCAAGAATCGAGCGGGGGGCCCTACGAGCAGTACTTC
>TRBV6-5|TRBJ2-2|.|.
CASRLQGTGELFF
TGTGCCAGCCGTTTGCAGGGGACCGGGGAGCTGTTTTTT
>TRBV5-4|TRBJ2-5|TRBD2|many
CASSLKREAPGTQYF
TGTGCCAGCAGCTTGAAGCGGGAGGCCCCAGGAACCCAGTACTTC
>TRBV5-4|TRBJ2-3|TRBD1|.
CASSWGGQGADTQYF
TGTGCCAGCAGCTGGGGGGGACAGGGGGCAGATACGCAGTATTTT
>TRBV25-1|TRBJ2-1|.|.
CASRPQGTPHLRFF
TGTGCCAGCAGACCGCAGGGGACCCCTCATTTGCGGTTCTTC
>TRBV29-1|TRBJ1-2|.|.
CSAEGGGGYTF
TGCAGCGCCGAGGGCGGGGGTGGCTACACCTTC
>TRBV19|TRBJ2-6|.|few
CASSIRTDGANVLTF
TGTGCCAGTAGTATTCGGACAGATGGGGCCAACGTCCTGACTTTC
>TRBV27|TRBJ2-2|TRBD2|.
CASSHPGGLAVKTGELFF
TGTGCCAGCAGCCATCCCGGGGGACTAGCGGTGAAAACCGGGGAGCTGTTTTTT
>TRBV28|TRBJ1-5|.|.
CASSLWSGQPQHF
TGTGCCAGCAGTTTGTGGAGCGGGCAGCCCCAGCATTTT
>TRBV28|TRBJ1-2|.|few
CASSLWGRAAGYGYTF
TGTGCCAGCAGTTTATGGGGCAGGGCCGCGGGCTATGGCTACACCTTC
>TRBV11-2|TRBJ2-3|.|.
CASSPREWTDTQYF
TGTGCCAGCAGCCCACGGGAGTGGACAGATACGCAGTATTTT
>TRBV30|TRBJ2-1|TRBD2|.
CAWRTSGINYNEQFF
TGTGCCTGGAGAACTAGCGGGATAAATTACAATGAGCAGTTCTTC
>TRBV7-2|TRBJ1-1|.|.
CASSNPGTEAFF
TGTGCCAGCAGCAACCCCGGGACTGAAGCTTTCTTT
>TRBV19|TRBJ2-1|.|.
CASTGRSGVRNEQFF
TGTGCCAGTACCGGACGCTCGGGAGTGCGTAATGAGCAGTTCTTC
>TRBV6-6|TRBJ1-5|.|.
CASSHGWGDGNQPQHF
TGTGCCAGCAGCCACGGGTGGGGGGATGGCAATCAGCCCCAGCATTTT
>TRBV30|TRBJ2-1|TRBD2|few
CAREAGARNEQFF
TGTGCCCGAGAAGCGGGAGCGAGGAATGAGCAGTTCTTC
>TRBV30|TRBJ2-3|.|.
CAWSRLSTDTQYF
TGTGCCTGGAGTCGTCTCTCCACAGATACGCAGTATTTT
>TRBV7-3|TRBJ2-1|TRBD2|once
CASSLNGRVNEQFF
TGTGCCAGCAGCTTAAACGGGAGGGTGAATGAGCAGTTCTTC
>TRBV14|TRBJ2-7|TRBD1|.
CASSRGQVSTYEQYF
TGTGCCAGCAGCCGCGGACAGGTCTCGACCTACGAGCAGTACTTC
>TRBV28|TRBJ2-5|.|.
CASSLRGRETQYF
TGTGCCAGCAGTTTAAGGGGGAGGGAGACCCAGTACTTC
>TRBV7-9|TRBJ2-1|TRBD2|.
CASSSWAGGLNEQFF
TGTGCCAGCAGTTCCTGGGCGGGAGGGCTCAATGAGCAGTTCTTC
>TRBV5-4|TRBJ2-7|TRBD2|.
CASSLIGTSGHEQYF
TGTGCCAGCAGCCTGATCGGGACTAGTGGCCACGAGCAGTACTTC
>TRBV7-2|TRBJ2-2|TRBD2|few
CASSRGLGAGELFF
TGTGCCAGCAGCCGCGGACTAGGAGCCGGGGAGCTGTTTTTT
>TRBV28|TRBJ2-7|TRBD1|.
CASSPPGTAYEQYF
TGTGCCAGCAGTCCCCCCGGGACAGCCTACGAGCAGTACTTC
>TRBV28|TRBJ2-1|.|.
CASSLGSYNEQFF
TGTGCCAGCAGTTTGGGTAGCTACAATGAGCAGTTCTTC
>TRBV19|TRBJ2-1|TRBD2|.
CASSMSREGSSYNEQFF
TGTGCCAGTAGTATGTCGCGGGAGGGCAGCTCCTACAATGAGCAGTTCTTC
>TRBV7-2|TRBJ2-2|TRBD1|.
CASSPRTGESTGELFF
TGTGCCAGCAGCCCGAGGACAGGGGAGTCCACCGGGGAGCTGTTTTTT
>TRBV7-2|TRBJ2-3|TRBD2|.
CASSIGLGVGTDTQYF
TGTGCCAGCAGCATCGGACTAGGGGTCGGCACAGATACGCAGTATTTT
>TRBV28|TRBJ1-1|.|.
CASRVASGAGVTEAFF
TGTGCCAGCAGAGTAGCTTCGGGGGCTGGAGTCACTGAAGCTTTCTTT
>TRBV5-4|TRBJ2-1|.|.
CASRAGTRNEQFF
TGTGCCAGCAGGGCCGGGACTCGAAATGAGCAGTTCTTC
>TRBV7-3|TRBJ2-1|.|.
CASSPRVANYNEQFF
TGTGCCAGCAGCCCTAGAGTGGCAAATTACAATGAGCAGTTCTTC
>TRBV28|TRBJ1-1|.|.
CASRRQRNTEAFF
TGTGCCAGCAGGAGACAGAGGAACACTGAAGCTTTCTTT
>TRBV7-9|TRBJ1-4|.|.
CASSTGWTNEKLFF
TGTGCCAGCAGTACAGGTTGGACTAATGAAAAACTGTTTTTT
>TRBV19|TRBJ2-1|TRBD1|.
CASSPLPGQVHNEQFF
TGTGCCAGTAGTCCATTGCCGGGACAGGTCCACAATGAGCAGTTCTTC
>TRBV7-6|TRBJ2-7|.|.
CASSLRYEQYF
TGTGCCAGCAGCTTACGGTACGAGCAGTACTTC
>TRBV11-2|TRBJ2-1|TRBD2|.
CASSLGLAGVFEQFF
TGTGCCAGCAGCTTAGGGCTAGCGGGAGTTTTTGAGCAGTTCTTC
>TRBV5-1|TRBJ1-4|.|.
CASSFNPQELNEKLFF
TGCGCCAGCAGCTTTAACCCACAGGAGCTAAATGAAAAACTGTTTTTT
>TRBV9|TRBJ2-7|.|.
CASSQEPFSYEQYF
TGTGCCAGCAGCCAAGAACCCTTCTCCTACGAGCAGTACTTC
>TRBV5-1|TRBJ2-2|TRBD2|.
CASSVLASGTGELFF
TGCGCCAGCAGCGTACTAGCGTCGGGCACCGGGGAGCTGTTTTTT
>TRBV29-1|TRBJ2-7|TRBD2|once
CSVAQTSPYEQYF
TGCAGCGTTGCTCAGACTAGCCCTTACGAGCAGTACTTC